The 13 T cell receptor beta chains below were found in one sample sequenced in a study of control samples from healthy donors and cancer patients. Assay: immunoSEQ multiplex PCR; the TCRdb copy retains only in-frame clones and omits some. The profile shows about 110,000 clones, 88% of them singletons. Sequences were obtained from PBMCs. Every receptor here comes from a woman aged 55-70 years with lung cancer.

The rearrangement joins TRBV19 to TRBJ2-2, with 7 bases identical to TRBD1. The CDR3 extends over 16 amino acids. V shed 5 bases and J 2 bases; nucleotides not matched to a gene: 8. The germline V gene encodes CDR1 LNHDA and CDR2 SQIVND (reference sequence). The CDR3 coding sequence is TGTGCCAGTAGTGACCCCCGACAGGGTAACACCGGGGAGCTGTTTTTT. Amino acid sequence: CASSDPRQGNTGELFF.

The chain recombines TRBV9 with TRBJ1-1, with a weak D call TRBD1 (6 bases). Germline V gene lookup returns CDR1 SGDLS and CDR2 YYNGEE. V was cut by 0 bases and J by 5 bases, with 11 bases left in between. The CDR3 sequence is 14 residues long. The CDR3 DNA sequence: TGTGCCAGCAGCGTAGCTCGAGGGGGAACTGAAGCTTTCTTT. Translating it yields CASSVARGGTEAFF. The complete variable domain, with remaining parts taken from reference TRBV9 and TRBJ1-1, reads DSGVTQTPKHLITATGQRVTLRCSPRSGDLSVYWYQQSLDQGLQFLIQYYNGEERAKGNILERFSAQQFPDLHSELNLSSLELGDSALYFCASSVARGGTEAFFGQGTRLTVV.

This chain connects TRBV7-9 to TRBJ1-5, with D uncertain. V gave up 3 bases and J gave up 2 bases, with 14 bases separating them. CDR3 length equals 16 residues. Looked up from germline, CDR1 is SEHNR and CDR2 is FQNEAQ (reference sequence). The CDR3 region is CASSFNAVGGNQPQHF. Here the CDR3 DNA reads TGTGCCAGCAGCTTTAACGCGGTTGGTGGCAATCAGCCCCAGCATTTT.

CDR3 coding DNA: TGCGCCAGCAGAGATACCTCACAGGGTCGGGATACTGAAGCTTTCTTT. Its translation: CASRDTSQGRDTEAFF. V usage is TRBV5-1 and J usage is TRBJ1-1; D may be TRBD1 (6 bases). CDR3 length equals 16 residues. Germline CDR1 is SGHRS and CDR2 is YFSETQ. The V and J ends lost 5 bases and 5 bases respectively, with 22 bases between them.

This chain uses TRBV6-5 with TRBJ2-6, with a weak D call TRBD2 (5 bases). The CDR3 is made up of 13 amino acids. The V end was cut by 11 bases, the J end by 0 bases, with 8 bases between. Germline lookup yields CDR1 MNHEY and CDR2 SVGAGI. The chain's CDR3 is CASGDSGANVLTF. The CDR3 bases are TGTGCCTCCGGGGACTCTGGGGCCAACGTCCTGACTTTC.

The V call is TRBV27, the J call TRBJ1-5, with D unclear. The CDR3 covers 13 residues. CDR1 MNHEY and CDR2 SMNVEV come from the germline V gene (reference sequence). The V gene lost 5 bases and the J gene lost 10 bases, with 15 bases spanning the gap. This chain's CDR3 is CASSLRGSPPQHF. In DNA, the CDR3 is TGTGCCAGCAGTCTTAGAGGGAGCCCCCCCCAGCATTTT.

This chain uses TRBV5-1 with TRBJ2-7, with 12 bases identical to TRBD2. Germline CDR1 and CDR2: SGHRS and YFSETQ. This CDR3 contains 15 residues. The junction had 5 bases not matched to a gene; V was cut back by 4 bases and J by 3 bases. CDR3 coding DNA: TGCGCCAGCAGCCCTTCTAGCGGGAGGGACTACGAGCAGTACTTC. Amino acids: CASSPSSGRDYEQYF.

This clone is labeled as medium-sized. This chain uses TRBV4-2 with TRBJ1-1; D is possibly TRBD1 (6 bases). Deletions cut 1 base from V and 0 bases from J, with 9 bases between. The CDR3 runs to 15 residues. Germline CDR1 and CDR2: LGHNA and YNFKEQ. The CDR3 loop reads CASSQGTGLNTEAFF. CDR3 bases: TGTGCCAGCAGCCAAGGAACAGGGCTGAACACTGAAGCTTTCTTT.

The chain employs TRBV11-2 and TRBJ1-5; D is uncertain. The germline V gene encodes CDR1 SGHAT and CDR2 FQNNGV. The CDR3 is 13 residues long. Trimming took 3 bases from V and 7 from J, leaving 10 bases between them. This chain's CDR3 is CASSLHRSQPQHF. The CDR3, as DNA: TGTGCCAGCAGCTTGCATCGCAGCCAGCCCCAGCATTTT.

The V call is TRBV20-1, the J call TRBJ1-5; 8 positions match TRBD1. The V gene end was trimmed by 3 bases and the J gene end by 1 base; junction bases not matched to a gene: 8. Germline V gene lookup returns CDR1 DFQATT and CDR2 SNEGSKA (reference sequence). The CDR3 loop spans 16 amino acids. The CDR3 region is CSASPSGGASNQPQHF. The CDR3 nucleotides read TGCAGTGCTAGTCCGTCAGGGGGCGCGAGCAATCAGCCCCAGCATTTT.

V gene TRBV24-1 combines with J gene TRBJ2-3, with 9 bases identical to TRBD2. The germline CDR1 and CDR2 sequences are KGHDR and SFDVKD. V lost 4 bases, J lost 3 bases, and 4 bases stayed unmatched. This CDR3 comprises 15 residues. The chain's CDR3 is CATSESGRNTDTQYF. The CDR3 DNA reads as TGTGCCACCAGTGAGAGCGGGAGGAATACAGATACGCAGTATTTT.

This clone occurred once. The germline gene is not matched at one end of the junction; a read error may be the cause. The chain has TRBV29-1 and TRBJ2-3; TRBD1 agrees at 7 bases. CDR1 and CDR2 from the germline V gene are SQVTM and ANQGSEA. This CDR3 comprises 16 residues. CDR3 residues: CSVKDPAGGFPDTQYF. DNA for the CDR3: TGCAGCGTTAAAGATCCCGCAGGGGGATTCCCAGATACGCAGTATTTT.

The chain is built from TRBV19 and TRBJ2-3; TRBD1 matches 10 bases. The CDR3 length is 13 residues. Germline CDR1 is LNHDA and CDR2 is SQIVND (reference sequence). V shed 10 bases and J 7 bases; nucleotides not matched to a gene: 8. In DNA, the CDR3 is TGTGCCACCGCGACAGGGGGCGGGTATACGCAGTATTTT. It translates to CATATGGGYTQYF.